This T cell receptor (beta chain) was sequenced for a study of shared clonotypes between healthy human individuals. Whole-study findings and limits: Around 4.7% was the fraction of naive CD4 clonotypes found shared across several donors.

As concerns this clone: The antigen remains undetermined.

Assay: immunoSEQ multiplex PCR; the TCRdb copy retains only in-frame clones and omits some. The data contain roughly 660,000 clones, 90% of them singletons. Germline CDR1 SGDLS, CDR2 YYNGEE. The CDR3 covers 15 residues. Losses at the gene ends were 0 bases for V and 7 bases for J; bases not matched to a gene: 4. Participating donors were healthy, HIV-negative adults free of recent acute infections or vaccinations. CD8 memory merged CD45RO+ cells and CCR7-negative CD45RA+ TemRA cells into one population. The chain recombines TRBV9 with TRBJ2-2; TRBD2 matches 9 bases. This clonotype originated in a man aged 18-30 years in good health. Some clones in this sample may be carry-over from other donors' samples. Sequences were obtained from memory CD8+ T cells from PBMCs. The subset here: CD45RO+ cells pooled with CCR7-negative TemRA cells. CDR3 protein: CASSVAETSGGELFF. The CDR3 nucleotides are TGTGCCAGCAGCGTAGCTGAGACTAGCGGCGGGGAGCTGTTTTTT.